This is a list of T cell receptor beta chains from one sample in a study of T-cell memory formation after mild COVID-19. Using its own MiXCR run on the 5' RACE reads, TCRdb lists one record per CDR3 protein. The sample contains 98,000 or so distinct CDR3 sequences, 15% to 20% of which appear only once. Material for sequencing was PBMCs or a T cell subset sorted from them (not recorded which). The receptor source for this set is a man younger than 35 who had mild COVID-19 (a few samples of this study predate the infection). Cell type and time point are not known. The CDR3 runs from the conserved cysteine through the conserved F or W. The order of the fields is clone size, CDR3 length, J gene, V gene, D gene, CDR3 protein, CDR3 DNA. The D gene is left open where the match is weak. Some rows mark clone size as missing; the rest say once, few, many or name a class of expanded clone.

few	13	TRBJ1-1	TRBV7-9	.	CASSLMGDTEAFF	TGTGCCAGCAGCTTAATGGGAGACACTGAAGCTTTCTTT
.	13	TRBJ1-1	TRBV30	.	CAWGENMNTEAFF	TGTGCCTGGGGGGAGAATATGAACACTGAAGCTTTCTTT
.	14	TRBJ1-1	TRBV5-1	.	CASIQGPGGTEAFF	TGCGCCAGCATCCAGGGGCCGGGCGGCACTGAAGCTTTCTTT
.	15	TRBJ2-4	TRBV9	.	CASSVVRDGGGIQYF	TGTGCCAGCAGCGTAGTACGGGACGGCGGCGGCATTCAGTACTTC
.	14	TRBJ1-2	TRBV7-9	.	CASSLGGSVIGYTF	TGTGCCAGCAGCTTAGGAGGGAGTGTGATCGGCTACACCTTC
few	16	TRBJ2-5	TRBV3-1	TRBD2	CASSQEIGGRGARLYF	TGTGCCAGCAGCCAAGAAATTGGCGGGCGGGGGGCCCGGCTGTACTTC
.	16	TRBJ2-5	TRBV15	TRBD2	CATSRATSGGEETQYF	TGTGCCACCAGCAGGGCGACTAGCGGGGGGGAAGAGACCCAGTACTTC
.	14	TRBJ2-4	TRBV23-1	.	CASRSMGIQNIQYF	TGCGCCAGCAGATCAATGGGGATCCAAAACATTCAGTACTTC
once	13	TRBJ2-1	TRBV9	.	CASNSGSYNEQFF	TGTGCCAGCAATTCGGGCTCCTACAATGAGCAGTTCTTC
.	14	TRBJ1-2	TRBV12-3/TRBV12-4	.	CASSFGGADYGYTF	TGTGCCAGCAGTTTTGGGGGCGCAGATTATGGCTACACCTTC
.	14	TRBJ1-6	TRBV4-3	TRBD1	CASSQDGQGSPLHF	TGCGCCAGCAGCCAGGATGGACAGGGTTCACCCCTCCACTTT
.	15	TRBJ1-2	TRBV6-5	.	CASSYSNVGPYGYTF	TGTGCCAGCAGTTACTCGAATGTAGGGCCCTATGGCTACACCTTC
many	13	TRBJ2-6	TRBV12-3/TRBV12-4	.	CASSSSGANVLTF	TGTGCCAGCTCCAGCTCTGGGGCCAACGTCCTGACTTTC
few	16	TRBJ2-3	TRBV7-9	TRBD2	CASRPGLAESTDTQYF	TGTGCCAGCAGACCCGGACTAGCGGAGAGCACAGATACGCAGTATTTT
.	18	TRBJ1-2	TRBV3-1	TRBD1	CASSQSGGTGGFAYGYTF	TGTGCCAGCAGCCAATCCGGTGGGACAGGGGGTTTTGCCTATGGCTACACCTTC
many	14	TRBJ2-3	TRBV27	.	CASSSNAGTDTQYF	TGTGCCAGCAGTAGTAACGCTGGCACAGATACGCAGTATTTT
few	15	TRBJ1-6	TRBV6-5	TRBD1	CATSRPGTGQSPLHF	TGTGCCACCTCGCGGCCCGGGACAGGGCAATCACCCCTCCACTTT
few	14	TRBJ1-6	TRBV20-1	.	CSASRGFLSSPLHF	TGCAGTGCTAGTCGAGGGTTTTTGAGTTCACCCCTCCACTTT
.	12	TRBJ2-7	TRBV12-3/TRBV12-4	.	CASSFTDAEQYF	TGTGCCAGCAGTTTCACGGACGCCGAGCAGTACTTC
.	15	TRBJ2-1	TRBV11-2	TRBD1	CASRGLRDRAHEQFF	TGTGCCAGCAGGGGGCTTCGGGACAGGGCGCATGAGCAGTTCTTC
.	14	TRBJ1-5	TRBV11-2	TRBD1	CASSRTGVNQPQHF	TGTGCCAGCAGCCGGACAGGGGTCAATCAGCCCCAGCATTTT
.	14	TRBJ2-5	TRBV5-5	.	CASSSLKGAETQYF	TGTGCCAGCAGCTCTCTGAAGGGCGCAGAGACCCAGTACTTC
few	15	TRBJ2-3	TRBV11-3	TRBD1	CASSPGQGAVDTQYF	TGTGCCAGCAGCCCGGGACAGGGGGCCGTAGATACGCAGTATTTT
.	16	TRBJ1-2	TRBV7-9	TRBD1	CASSLQKSTGGGGYTF	TGTGCCAGCAGCTTACAAAAAAGTACAGGGGGCGGTGGCTACACCTTC
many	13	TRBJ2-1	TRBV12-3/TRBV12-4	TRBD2	CASRWSGGNEQFF	TGTGCCAGCAGATGGTCGGGGGGGAATGAGCAGTTCTTC
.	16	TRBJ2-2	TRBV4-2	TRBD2	CASSQGLAGGAGELFF	TGTGCCAGCAGCCAAGGACTAGCGGGGGGGGCCGGGGAGCTGTTTTTT
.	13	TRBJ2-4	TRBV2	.	CASSARGKNIQYF	TGTGCCAGCAGTGCAAGGGGCAAAAACATTCAGTACTTC
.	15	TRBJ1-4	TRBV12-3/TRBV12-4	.	CASSLRGFGDEKLFF	TGTGCCAGCAGTCTCCGGGGCTTCGGGGATGAAAAACTGTTTTTT
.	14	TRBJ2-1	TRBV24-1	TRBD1	CAISAGGTYNEQFF	TGTGCCATCTCAGCAGGGGGAACCTACAATGAGCAGTTCTTC
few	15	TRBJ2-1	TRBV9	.	CASSDRGSSYNEQFF	TGTGCCAGCAGCGACCGGGGTTCTAGCTACAATGAGCAGTTCTTC
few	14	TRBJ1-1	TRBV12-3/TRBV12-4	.	CASSLATAGTEAFF	TGTGCCAGCAGTTTAGCGACGGCCGGCACTGAAGCTTTCTTT
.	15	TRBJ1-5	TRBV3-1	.	CASSPVGGGDQPQHF	TGTGCCAGCAGCCCGGTGGGGGGCGGGGATCAGCCCCAGCATTTT
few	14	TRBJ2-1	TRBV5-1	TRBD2	CASTLGGVGNEQFF	TGCGCCAGCACCCTGGGGGGGGTTGGCAATGAGCAGTTCTTC
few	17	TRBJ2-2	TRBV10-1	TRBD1	CASTHRDRGYDAGELFF	TGCGCCAGCACCCACCGGGACAGGGGGTATGACGCCGGGGAGCTGTTTTTT
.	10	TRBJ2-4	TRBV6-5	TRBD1	CASGQVIQYF	TGTGCCAGCGGACAGGTGATTCAGTACTTC
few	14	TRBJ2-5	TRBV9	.	CASSVGQSQETQYF	TGTGCCAGCAGCGTAGGGCAGTCCCAAGAGACCCAGTACTTC
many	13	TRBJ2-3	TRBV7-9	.	CASSLAITDTQYF	TGTGCCAGCAGCTTAGCCATCACAGATACGCAGTATTTT
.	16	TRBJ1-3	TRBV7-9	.	CASSYTRGSSGNTIYF	TGTGCCAGCAGCTACACCCGCGGGAGCTCTGGAAACACCATATATTTT
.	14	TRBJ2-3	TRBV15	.	CATTDRTSTDTQYF	TGTGCCACCACGGACAGAACTAGCACAGATACGCAGTATTTT
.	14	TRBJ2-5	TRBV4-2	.	CASSQVGDIETQYF	TGTGCCAGCAGCCAAGTTGGGGACATAGAGACCCAGTACTTC
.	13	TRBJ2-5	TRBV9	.	CASSPRLQETQYF	TGTGCCAGCAGCCCCCGCCTCCAAGAGACCCAGTACTTC
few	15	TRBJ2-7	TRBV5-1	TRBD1	CASSLGVGGRGEQYF	TGCGCCAGCAGCTTGGGGGTAGGGGGCAGAGGAGAGCAGTACTTC
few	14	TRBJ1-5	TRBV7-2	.	CASSKGAGGQPQHF	TGTGCCAGCAGCAAGGGAGCCGGTGGCCAGCCCCAGCATTTT
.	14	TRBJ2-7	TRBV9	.	CASSPRQDLGEQYF	TGTGCCAGCAGCCCCCGACAGGACCTCGGCGAGCAGTACTTC
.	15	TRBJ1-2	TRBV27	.	CASRGNRDWDYGYTF	TGTGCCAGCAGGGGAAACAGGGACTGGGACTATGGCTACACCTTC
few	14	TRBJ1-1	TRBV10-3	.	CAVGTVKLDTEAFF	TGTGCCGTCGGGACGGTGAAGCTCGACACTGAAGCTTTCTTT
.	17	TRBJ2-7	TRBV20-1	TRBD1	CSARDPFGTGGSYEQYF	TGCAGTGCTAGAGACCCATTCGGGACAGGGGGCTCCTACGAGCAGTACTTC
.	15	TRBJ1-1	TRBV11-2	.	CASSLGAGWPTEAFF	TGTGCCAGCAGCTTAGGAGCAGGGTGGCCCACTGAAGCTTTCTTT
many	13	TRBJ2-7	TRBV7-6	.	CASSSSDSYEQYF	TGTGCCAGCAGCTCTAGTGACTCCTACGAGCAGTACTTC
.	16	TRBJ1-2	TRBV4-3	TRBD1	CASSQVPGGRDYGYTF	TGCGCCAGCAGCCAAGTCCCAGGGGGCCGGGACTATGGCTACACCTTC
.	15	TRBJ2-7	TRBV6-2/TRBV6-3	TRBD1	CASSYSAGGRLEQYF	TGTGCCAGCAGTTACTCGGCAGGGGGCCGGCTCGAGCAGTACTTC
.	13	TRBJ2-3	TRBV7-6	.	CASGGAGTDTQYF	TGTGCCAGCGGGGGGGCCGGCACAGATACGCAGTATTTT
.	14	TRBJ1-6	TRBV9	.	CASSPRGGNSPLHF	TGTGCCAGCAGCCCACGTGGGGGTAATTCACCCCTCCACTTT